Each of the 15 T cell receptor beta chains below was sequenced from the same sample in a study of CD8 T cells in Susac syndrome. Reverse transcription of roughly 0.45 to 1 ug RNA used random hexamers. MiXCR, run by TCRdb on the immunoSEQ multiplex PCR reads, gives a single entry per CDR3 protein. This sample has 180,000 or so distinct CDR3 sequences; 95% occur once, and the top ten carry approximately 0.1%. The source material was CD4+ T cells from PBMCs. The origin of the receptors is a human donor in good health.

The gene calls are TRBV7-2 and TRBJ2-7; D is undetermined. The germline V gene encodes CDR1 SGHTA and CDR2 FQGNSA. The CDR3 totals 14 residues. V lost 1 base and J lost 6, with 13 bases in between. The CDR3 protein is CASSLVDLVREQYF. CDR3 sequence (DNA): TGTGCCAGCAGCTTAGTGGACCTTGTACGCGAGCAGTACTTC.

The V gene is TRBV29-1, the J gene TRBJ2-1; 10 bases map to TRBD1. This CDR3 spans 14 amino acids. Germline assignment: CDR1 SQVTM and CDR2 ANQGSEA. The V segment lost 3 bases and the J segment 13 bases; nucleotides outside the gene matches: 12. CDR3 bases: TGCAGCGTTGAGGCAAGACAGGGGGCACGAGGACAGTTCTTC. It translates to CSVEARQGARGQFF.

This chain joins TRBV29-1 and TRBJ2-2; D is possibly TRBD2 (7 bases). In germline, CDR1 is SQVTM, CDR2 ANQGSEA. V was trimmed by 4 bases and J by 2 bases, leaving 14 bases between them. The CDR3 has 15 amino acids. The CDR3 DNA reads TGCAGCGTTGCACAGGGAGGGATCAACACCGGGGAGCTGTTTTTT. Translation: CSVAQGGINTGELFF.

This sequence joins TRBV20-1 and TRBJ2-5; 16 nucleotides match TRBD2. The CDR3 runs to 16 residues. V lost 2 bases, J lost 6 bases, and 6 bases stayed unmatched. From germline, CDR1 is DFQATT and CDR2 SNEGSKA (reference sequence). The CDR3 spells CSARSGLAGGRQTQYF. The CDR3 DNA reads as TGCAGTGCTAGATCGGGACTAGCGGGGGGGAGGCAGACCCAGTACTTC.

The chain uses TRBV7-9 and TRBJ1-2; no firm D call. Between the trimmed V and J ends, which lost 3 bases and 1 base, there was a span of 6 bases. The V gene's germline CDR1 is SEHNR and CDR2 FQNEAQ (reference sequence). This CDR3 contains 13 residues. The DNA of the CDR3 is TGTGCCAGCAGCTTCGACATTAACTATGGCTACACCTTC. The encoded protein is CASSFDINYGYTF. Full variable domain (outside the CDR3, taken from reference TRBV7-9 and TRBJ1-2): DTGVSQNPRHKITKRGQNVTFRCDPISEHNRLYWYRQTLGQGPEFLTYFQNEAQLEKSRLLSDRFSAERPKGSFSTLEIQRTEQGDSAMYLCASSFDINYGYTFGSGTRLTVV.

The rearrangement uses TRBV20-1 and TRBJ2-6; 8 bases are shared with TRBD2. This CDR3 region has 15 residues. V was pared by 0 bases and J by 13 bases, with 11 bases of the junction left unmatched. Germline lookup yields CDR1 DFQATT and CDR2 SNEGSKA (reference sequence). CDR3 DNA sequence: TGCAGTGCTAGAGATTCGGGAAGCGGGGGATGGGTCCTGACTTTC. Translating it yields CSARDSGSGGWVLTF.

The CDR3 here is CSTGRRLGDEQFF. The CDR3 nucleotides are TGCAGCACTGGACGGAGATTAGGCGATGAGCAGTTCTTC. The chain uses TRBV29-1 and TRBJ2-1; D unclear. Trimming removed 8 bases from V and 8 bases from J, with 19 bases in between. CDR1 SQVTM and CDR2 ANQGSEA come from the germline V gene. CDR3 size: 13 residues.

This rearrangement joins TRBV2 to TRBJ1-1, with TRBD1 identical over 7 bases. The CDR3 is 14 amino acids. With V trimmed by 6 bases and J by 6 bases, 10 bases remained unmatched. The V gene's germline CDR1 is SNHLY and CDR2 FYNNEI. Here the CDR3 reads CASRPGQRFPEAFF. In DNA form, the CDR3 reads TGTGCCAGCAGACCGGGACAGAGGTTTCCTGAAGCTTTCTTT.

The chain employs TRBV29-1 and TRBJ2-2; TRBD1 matches 8 bases. This CDR3 is 15 amino acids long. From germline, CDR1 is SQVTM and CDR2 ANQGSEA. J gave up 0 bases and V 5 bases, and 5 bases lay outside the gene matches. CDR3 nucleotide sequence: TGCAGCGTTTTGGACAGGGCGACGAACACCGGGGAGCTGTTTTTT. Translation gives CSVLDRATNTGELFF.

This clonotype appeared a single time. The gene calls are TRBV6-5 and TRBJ2-3; 9 bases are shared with TRBD1. CDR1 and CDR2 (germline): MNHEY, SVGAGI. This CDR3 has 14 residues. The junction had 0 bases not matched to a gene; V was cut back by 0 bases and J by 5 bases. The CDR3 loop is CASSYSTGGDTQYF. Written as DNA, the CDR3 is TGTGCCAGCAGTTACTCGACAGGGGGAGATACGCAGTATTTT.

This clonotype appeared a single time. The genes are TRBV6-2 or TRBV6-3 and TRBJ1-1; D is unclear. This CDR3 region has 11 residues. Germline V CDR1 and CDR2: MNHEY, SVGEGT. V was pared by 7 bases and J by 4 bases, with 7 bases between. The CDR3 DNA follows: TGTGCCAGCATCGGTGCCACTGAAGCTTTCTTT. This translates into CASIGATEAFF.

The rearrangement links TRBV7-9 to TRBJ1-4, with D possibly TRBD1 on 5 matching bases. Between the trimmed V and J ends, which lost 6 bases and 6 bases, there was a span of 14 bases. Germline V gene data show CDR1 as SEHNR and CDR2 as FQNEAQ (reference sequence). CDR3 length equals 14 residues. CDR3 in amino acids: CASSFGTDHEKLFF. CDR3 nucleotide sequence: TGTGCCAGCAGTTTCGGGACGGACCATGAAAAACTGTTTTTT.

V gene TRBV7-2 combines with J gene TRBJ2-5; D assignment may be TRBD1 or TRBD2 (7 bases each). CDR3 length: 14 amino acids. From germline, CDR1 is SGHTA and CDR2 FQGNSA. Trimming pared 6 bases from V and 2 bases from J, leaving 13 bases between. The CDR3 here is CASRQGGSQETQYF. In DNA, the CDR3 is TGTGCCAGCAGGCAGGGGGGGAGTCAAGAGACCCAGTACTTC.

The chain carries TRBV3-1 and TRBJ2-3; D remains ambiguous. Germline-derived CDR1 and CDR2 are LGHDT and YNNKEL (reference sequence). The V end lost 1 base, the J end lost 0 bases, and 8 bases lay between the germline ends. CDR3 size: 15 residues. CDR3 coding DNA: TGTGCCAGCAGCCAAGGGGCCAGTAGCACAGATACGCAGTATTTT. Translated, it gives CASSQGASSTDTQYF.

The CDR3 nucleotides read TGTGCCAGCAGGTTGACAGGGGGCAATCAGCCCCAGCATTTT. Translation gives CASRLTGGNQPQHF. The V and J genes are TRBV2 and TRBJ1-5; TRBD1 matches at 8 bases. This CDR3 region has 14 residues. V shed 6 bases and J 2 bases; nucleotides not matched to a gene: 3. From germline, CDR1 is SNHLY and CDR2 FYNNEI. Full variable domain (outside the CDR3, taken from reference TRBV2 and TRBJ1-5): EPEVTQTPSHQVTQMGQEVILRCVPISNHLYFYWYRQILGQKVEFLVSFYNNEISEKSEIFDDQFSVERPDGSNFTLKIRSTKLEDSAMYFCASRLTGGNQPQHFGDGTRLSIL.